The clone carrying this TCR beta chain came up many times. Its antigen is not identified. This entry is derived from a study of T cells after posttransplantation cyclophosphamide. Study-wide findings and caveats: Recipient CMV seropositivity and CMV reactivation strongly tracked TRB clonality.

The CDR3 is 13 amino acids. The V end lost 1 base, the J end lost 10 bases, and 14 bases lay between the germline ends. From germline, CDR1 is SGHRS and CDR2 YFSETQ. Assay used: immunoSEQ multiplex PCR; TCRdb lists only in-frame clones, some missing. The record shows about 25,000 clones for this sample, with no singletons present. The sequencing input was PBMCs. This TCR was sampled from a woman aged 45-65 years in good health, CMV-negative, and a related stem cell transplant donor. The V call is TRBV5-1, the J call TRBJ1-1; tentative D call: TRBD1 (5 bases). CDR3 DNA: TGCGCCAGCAGCTTGCTCGGGGGAACCGGAGCTTTCTTT. It translates to CASSLLGGTGAFF.